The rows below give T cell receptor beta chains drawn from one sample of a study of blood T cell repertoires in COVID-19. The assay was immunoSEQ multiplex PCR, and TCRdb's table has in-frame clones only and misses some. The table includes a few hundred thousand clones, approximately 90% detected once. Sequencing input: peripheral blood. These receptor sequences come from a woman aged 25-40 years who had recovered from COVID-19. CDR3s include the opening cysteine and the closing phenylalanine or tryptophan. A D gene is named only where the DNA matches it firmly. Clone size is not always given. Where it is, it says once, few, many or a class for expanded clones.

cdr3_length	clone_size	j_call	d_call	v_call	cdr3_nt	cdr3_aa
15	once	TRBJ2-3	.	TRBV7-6	TGTGCCAGCAGCTTAAGGGACATTAGCACAGATACGCAGTATTTT	CASSLRDISTDTQYF
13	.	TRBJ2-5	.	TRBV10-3	TGTGCCATCAGTGAGTCGGAGCAAGAGACCCAGTACTTC	CAISESEQETQYF
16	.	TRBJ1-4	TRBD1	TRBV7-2	TGTGCCAGCAGCCAACAGGGGGCAGGAGCTAATGAAAAACTGTTTTTT	CASSQQGAGANEKLFF
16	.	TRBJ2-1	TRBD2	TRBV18	TGTGCCAGCTCACCCATAGCGGGAGTTACCTACAATGAGCAGTTCTTC	CASSPIAGVTYNEQFF
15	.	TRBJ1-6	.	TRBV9	TGTGCCAGCAGCCCCTGGACGGGATATAATTCACCCCTCCACTTT	CASSPWTGYNSPLHF
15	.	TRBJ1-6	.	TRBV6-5	TGTGCCAGTCCCGGTGACAAGGGGAACAATTCACCCCTCCACTTT	CASPGDKGNNSPLHF
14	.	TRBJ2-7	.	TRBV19	TGTGCCAGTACCCTTCAGAACGGGGCCTACGAGCAGTACTTC	CASTLQNGAYEQYF
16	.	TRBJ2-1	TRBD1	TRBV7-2	TGTGCCAGCAGCTATAAGGACAGGGAAACAATTAATGAGCAGTTCTTC	CASSYKDRETINEQFF
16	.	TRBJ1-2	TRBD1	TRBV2	TGTGCCAGCAGTCCGACGGGACAGGGTTATAACTATGGCTACACCTTC	CASSPTGQGYNYGYTF
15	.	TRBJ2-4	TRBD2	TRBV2	TGTGCCAGCAGATGGCGGGGGGCCGGCAAAAACATTCAGTACTTC	CASRWRGAGKNIQYF
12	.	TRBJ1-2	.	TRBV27	TGTGCCAGCAGTTTTAGGGGTAGCGGCTACACCTTC	CASSFRGSGYTF
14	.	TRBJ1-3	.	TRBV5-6	TGTGCCAGCAGCCGGAGGGGGGGAGGAAACACCATATATTTT	CASSRRGGGNTIYF
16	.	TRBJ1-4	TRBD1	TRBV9	TGTGCCAGCAGCGAGAGACAGGGGGCTTCTAATGAAAAACTGTTTTTT	CASSERQGASNEKLFF
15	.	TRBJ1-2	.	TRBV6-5	TGTGCCAGCGCACACGAAAGTCCTTCTAACTATGGCTACACCTTC	CASAHESPSNYGYTF
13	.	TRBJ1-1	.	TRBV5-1	TGCGCCAGCAGCTTGGCCAGCGGGAGTGAAGCTTTCTTT	CASSLASGSEAFF
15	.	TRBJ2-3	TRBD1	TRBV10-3	TGTGCCATCAGTGGCGGGGGACAGGGAACAGATACGCAGTATTTT	CAISGGGQGTDTQYF
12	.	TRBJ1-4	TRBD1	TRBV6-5	TGTGCCAGCCGGGACAGGGGCGAAAAACTGTTTTTT	CASRDRGEKLFF
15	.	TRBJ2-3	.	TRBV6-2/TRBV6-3	TGTGCCAGCAGTTACGTCCGGGAGTCTACAGATACGCAGTATTTT	CASSYVRESTDTQYF
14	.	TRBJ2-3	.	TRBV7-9	TGTGCCAGCCGTCAAGACAGAAGCACAGATACGCAGTATTTT	CASRQDRSTDTQYF
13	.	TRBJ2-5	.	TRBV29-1	TGCAGCGTTGACAGGGGTCTCCAAGAGACCCAGTACTTC	CSVDRGLQETQYF
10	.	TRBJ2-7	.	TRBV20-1	TGCAGTGCGGGACACTACGAGCAGTACTTC	CSAGHYEQYF
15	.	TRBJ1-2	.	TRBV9	TGTGCCAGCAGCCCCAGCCTCTCGGGGGGCTATGGCTACACCTTC	CASSPSLSGGYGYTF
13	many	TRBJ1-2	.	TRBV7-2	TGTGCCAGCAGCTTAGGACATAACTATGGCTACACCTTC	CASSLGHNYGYTF
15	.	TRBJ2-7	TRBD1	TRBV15	TGTGCCACCAGCAGTAGGAGGACAGGGGCCTACGAGCAGTACTTC	CATSSRRTGAYEQYF
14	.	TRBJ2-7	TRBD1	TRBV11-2	TGTGCCAGCAGCGGACGGGACAGGGCCTACGAGCAGTACTTC	CASSGRDRAYEQYF
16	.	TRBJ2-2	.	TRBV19	TGTGCCAGTAGGTCTAGACAGGGCGGAGGGGTCGGGGAGCTGTTTTTT	CASRSRQGGGVGELFF
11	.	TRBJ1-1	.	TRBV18	TGTGCCAGCTCACCTCGCACTGAAGCTTTCTTT	CASSPRTEAFF
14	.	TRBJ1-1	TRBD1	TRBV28	TGTGCCAGCAGCCTACTGACAGGGGGTTATGAAGCTTTCTTT	CASSLLTGGYEAFF
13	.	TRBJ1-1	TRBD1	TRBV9	TGTGCCAGCAGCGACCAGGGGGACACTGAAGCTTTCTTT	CASSDQGDTEAFF
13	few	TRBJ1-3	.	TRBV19	TGTGCCAGTGAGTCATCCTCTGGAAACACCATATATTTT	CASESSSGNTIYF
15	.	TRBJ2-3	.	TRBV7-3	TGTGCCAGCAGCTTAACACAGCGGAGCACAGATACGCAGTATTTT	CASSLTQRSTDTQYF
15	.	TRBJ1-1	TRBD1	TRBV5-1	TGCGCCAGCAGTCCCACTGGACAGGGGCAATCTGAAGCTTTCTTT	CASSPTGQGQSEAFF
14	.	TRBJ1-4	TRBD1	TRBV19	TGTGCCAGCACTAGACAGGGAAAGGATGAAAAACTGTTTTTT	CASTRQGKDEKLFF
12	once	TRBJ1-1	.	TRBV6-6	TGTGCCAGCACCAGAGGACAGACTGAAGCTTTCTTT	CASTRGQTEAFF
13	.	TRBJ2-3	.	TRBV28	TGTGCCAGCAGTTTACTTCGGGCAGATACGCAGTATTTT	CASSLLRADTQYF
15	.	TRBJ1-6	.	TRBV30	TGTGCCTGGAGTGTACTGAGTGCTTATAATTCACCCCTCCACTTT	CAWSVLSAYNSPLHF
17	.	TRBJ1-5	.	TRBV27	TGTGCCAGCAGTCCGGAGGGGAACAGGTATAGCAATCAGCCCCAGCATTTT	CASSPEGNRYSNQPQHF
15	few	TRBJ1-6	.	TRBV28	TGTGCCAGCAGTCCACAGGGCACTAATAATTCACCCCTCCACTTT	CASSPQGTNNSPLHF
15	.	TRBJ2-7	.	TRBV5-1	TGCGCCAGCAGCTTGGCGACGGGAAGCTCCTACGAGCAGTACTTC	CASSLATGSSYEQYF
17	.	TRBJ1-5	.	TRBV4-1	TGCGCCAGCAGCCAAGCACAATCAGGCAGCTTTGGGCAGCCCCAGCATTTT	CASSQAQSGSFGQPQHF
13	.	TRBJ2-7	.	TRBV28	TGTGCCAGCAGACCCGACAACTCCTACGAGCAGTACTTC	CASRPDNSYEQYF
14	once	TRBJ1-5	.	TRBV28	TGTGCCAGCAGCGACACGATCTACAATCAGCCCCAGCATTTT	CASSDTIYNQPQHF
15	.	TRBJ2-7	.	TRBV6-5	TGTGCCAGCAGTTTCTCGGGACTCGGTGGCTACGAGCAGTACTTC	CASSFSGLGGYEQYF
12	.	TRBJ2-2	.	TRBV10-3	TGTGCCATCACCAGGGACACCGGGGAGCTGTTTTTT	CAITRDTGELFF
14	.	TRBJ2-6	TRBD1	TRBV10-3	TGTGCCATCAGTGAAGAGGACAGGTATGGCGTCCTGACTTTC	CAISEEDRYGVLTF
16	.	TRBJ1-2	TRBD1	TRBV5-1	TGCGCCAGCAGCCCCCACAGAAGACAGGGTAACTATGGCTACACCTTC	CASSPHRRQGNYGYTF
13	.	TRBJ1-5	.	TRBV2	TGTGCCAGCAGCAGGGATTTCAATCAGCCCCAGCATTTT	CASSRDFNQPQHF
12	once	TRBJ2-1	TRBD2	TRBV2	TGTGCCAGCAGGGGGGGGGACAATGAGCAGTTCTTC	CASRGGDNEQFF
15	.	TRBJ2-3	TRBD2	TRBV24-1	TGTGCCACCAGTGACAGAGCGGGGGGGTGGGATACGCAGTATTTT	CATSDRAGGWDTQYF
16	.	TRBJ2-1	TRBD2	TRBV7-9	TGTGCCAGCACCCCTTCGCGGGGGGTTCCAGACAATGAGCAGTTCTTC	CASTPSRGVPDNEQFF
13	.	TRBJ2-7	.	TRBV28	TGTGCCAGCACCTCAGGGGGGCCCTACGAGCAGTACTTC	CASTSGGPYEQYF
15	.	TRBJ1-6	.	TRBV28	TGTGCCAGCAGTTTACTGTCCGGGAGGGATTCACCCCTCCACTTT	CASSLLSGRDSPLHF
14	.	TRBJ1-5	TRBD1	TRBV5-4	TGTGCCAGCAGCTTGGCGGGGACAGATCAGCCCCAGCATTTT	CASSLAGTDQPQHF
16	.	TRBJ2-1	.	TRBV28	TGTGCCAGCAGTTCACCACAGGAGAGCTCCTACAATGAGCAGTTCTTC	CASSSPQESSYNEQFF
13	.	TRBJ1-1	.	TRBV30	TGTGCCTGGAGAGGGGGGGGAAGAACTGAAGCTTTCTTT	CAWRGGGRTEAFF
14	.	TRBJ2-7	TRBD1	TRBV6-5	TGTGCCAGCATCGGGACAGGGGGAGTCACCGAGCAGTACTTC	CASIGTGGVTEQYF
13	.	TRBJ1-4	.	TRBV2	TGTGCCAGCACTGAACGGGGATTCGAAAAACTGTTTTTT	CASTERGFEKLFF
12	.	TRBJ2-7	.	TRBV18	TGTGCCAGCTCATCGACAGCTTTTGAGCAGTACTTC	CASSSTAFEQYF
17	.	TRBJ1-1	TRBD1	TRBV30	TGTGCCTGGAGTGTACTCGGCAGGGGGTATTTGAACACTGAAGCTTTCTTT	CAWSVLGRGYLNTEAFF
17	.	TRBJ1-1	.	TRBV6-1	TGTGCCAGCAGTGGGGACAAGATGGGGCTCATGAACACTGAAGCTTTCTTT	CASSGDKMGLMNTEAFF